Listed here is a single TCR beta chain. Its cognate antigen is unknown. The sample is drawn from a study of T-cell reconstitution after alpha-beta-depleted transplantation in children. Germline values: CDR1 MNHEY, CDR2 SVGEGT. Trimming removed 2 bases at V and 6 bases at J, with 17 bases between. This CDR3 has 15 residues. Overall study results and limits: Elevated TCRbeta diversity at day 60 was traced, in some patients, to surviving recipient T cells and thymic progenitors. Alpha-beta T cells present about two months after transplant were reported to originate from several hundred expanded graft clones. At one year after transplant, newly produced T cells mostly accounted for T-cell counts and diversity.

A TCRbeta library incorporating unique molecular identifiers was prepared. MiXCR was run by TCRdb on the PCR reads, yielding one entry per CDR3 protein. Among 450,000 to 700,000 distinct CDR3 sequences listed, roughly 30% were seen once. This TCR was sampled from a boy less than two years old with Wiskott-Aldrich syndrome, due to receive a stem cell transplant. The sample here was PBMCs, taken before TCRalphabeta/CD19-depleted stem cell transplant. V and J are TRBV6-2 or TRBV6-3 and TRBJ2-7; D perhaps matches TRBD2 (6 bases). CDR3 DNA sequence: TGTGCCAGCAGTTACGTGCCGGGAGTGTTCGTCGAGCAGTACTTC. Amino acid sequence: CASSYVPGVFVEQYF.